This entry describes one T cell receptor (beta chain). In the study's own analysis: Nucleated cell number was recorded as an estimate derived from reference gene primer amplification. Assay used: immunoSEQ multiplex PCR; TCRdb lists only in-frame clones, some missing. V and J calls and clone size are those listed in that table; D and trimming were worked out from the DNA. The sample yields over 90,000 clones, around nine tenths seen once. The data are from a study of blood T cell repertoires in COVID-19. Turning to the study itself: COVID-19 samples, acute and convalescent, were from the United States, Italy and Spain. T cells, B-cell-depleted T cells, or PBMCs supplied cDNA or gDNA.

Germline assignment: CDR1 LNHDA and CDR2 SQIVND (reference sequence). The CDR3 covers 14 residues. J lost 6 bases, V lost 9 bases, and 5 bases had no gene match. Sequences were obtained from peripheral blood. The J gene is TRBJ2-2, the V gene TRBV19, with 12 bases fitting TRBD1. The source is a man in his forties or fifties with active or convalescent COVID-19. The CDR3 DNA is TGTGCCAGCGGGACAGGGGGCGAAGCCGGGGAGCTGTTTTTT. It specifies CASGTGGEAGELFF.